This T cell receptor beta chain was recovered during a study of beta chain features in type 1 diabetes (dated by TCRdb to about 2018). In the study overall: Mean age, gender distribution, total cell number and subset yield did not differ between patients and healthy donors. Regulatory and stem cell-like memory subsets were isolated from only 8 patients and about eight healthy donors, whereas naive and central memory subsets came from all 28 donors. Across all samples, some 99 million sorted cells were examined, and cell number per subset correlated strongly with RNA yield. In the study, recently diagnosed type 1 diabetes patients and matched healthy donors were compared on the TCRB repertoires of their sorted circulating CD4+ T cell subsets.

Study-wide conclusions, independent of this receptor: In all four CD4+ subsets, TCRB CDR3 length was moderately but significantly shorter in type 1 diabetes patients. Shorter templates might have been favored by PCR, but patient and control samples were amplified and corrected together, so both groups would have been affected equally by any skew. The naive, central memory and regulatory TCRB repertoires appeared to resemble one another more closely among patients than among healthy donors. Because cDNA was sequenced instead of genomic DNA, activated cells with high expression could be over-represented, although the groups did not differ in activation or CD3 levels. At VDJ recombination sites, type 1 diabetes patients had fewer insertions and more deleted nucleotides, which implies abnormalities in thymic rearrangement. Because the HLA sub-analyses included only small numbers of individuals, any influence of HLA type on TCRB rearrangement was left unresolved.

Sequences SEHNR (CDR1) and FQNEAQ (CDR2) are obtained from the germline V gene (reference sequence). V is cut by 5 bases and J by 2 bases, and the space between the germline ends is 15 bases. Inclusive of the bounding cysteine and phenylalanine, the CDR3 is 16 residues long. Only the CDR3 DNA is retained, 48 bases long and in frame from the first base. The entire isolated RNA was reverse transcribed using the High Capacity cDNA Reverse Transcription Kit, and thus expressed TCRB transcripts were sequenced. Deep immunoSEQ sequencing was performed on naive, central memory and regulatory T cell samples, with an average of roughly 3.5 million total reads per sample. Sorted cells were lysed in RLT buffer and RNA was extracted with DNase-treated RNeasy Micro or Mini kits, depending on cell number. Each cell subset was processed separately to prevent cross-contamination, with patient and healthy donor samples processed together. TCRB sequences were amplified from cDNA with the immunoSEQ multiplex PCR, producing 87-bp fragments spanning the CDR3 region. Amplicons were sequenced on the Illumina HiSeq platform. In the authors' own workflow: Synthetic template baselines were used to correct PCR bias computationally, reads within Hamming distance 2 were collapsed, and singletons that could not be merged were discarded. Reads were aligned against IMGT so that V, D and J genes, CDR3 length and insertions or deletions at six rearrangement sites could be assigned. Within each subset, clonotype counts were normalized to sorted cell number, and only after that were true diversity and Gini coefficients computed with the tcR R package. The overlap coefficient, calculated on TCRB nucleotide sequences, was used to quantify repertoire sharing. As a proxy for the pre-selection repertoire, out-of-frame TCRB sequences from naive cells were analyzed. This is the immuneACCESS table as TCRdb keeps it, with only in-frame sequences that have V and J called. A part of the clones is gone; compared with another copy, unresolved V genes explain less than half, and the rest is unexplained. V and J calls and clone size are as listed in that table; D and trimming were resolved from the DNA. The sample table shows 640,000 or so clones, and 11% to 15% are seen once. 0.03% to 0.045% of the sample is in the top ten clones.

Each donor gave one peripheral blood draw, averaging approximately 0.12 L, which was collected into heparinised tubes. Using a panel that included CD45RO, CCR7, CD25, CD127, CD95 and CD27, naive, central memory, regulatory and stem cell-like memory CD4+ T cells were sorted on a BD FACSAria II. Every sorted population had a purity above 95%. PBMCs were isolated right away by Lymphoprep density gradient centrifugation and were stained directly, without culture. To minimize batch effects, samples were stained and sorted in pairs, one healthy donor with one patient per experiment. With regard to this clone: This clone's antigen is unknown. Qualities for individual bases were not recorded, and no much larger clone is one base off.

The sample was naive CD4+ T cells from blood. According to the study, the label for this sample's cell subset or site signals: true naive CD4+ T cells. The clonotype was recovered from a young man with type 1 diabetes. The chain employs TRBV7-9 and TRBJ2-2; a tentative D call is TRBD1 (6 bases match). The CDR3 loop reads CASSGAGARNTGELFF. The DNA reads TGTGCCAGCAGCGGGGCAGGGGCCCGTAACACCGGGGAGCTGTTTTTT. Outside the CDR3, residues come from the reference TRBV7-9 and TRBJ2-2 proteins, so the full variable domain is: DTGVSQNPRHKITKRGQNVTFRCDPISEHNRLYWYRQTLGQGPEFLTYFQNEAQLEKSRLLSDRFSAERPKGSFSTLEIQRTEQGDSAMYLCASSGAGARNTGELFFGEGSRLTVL.